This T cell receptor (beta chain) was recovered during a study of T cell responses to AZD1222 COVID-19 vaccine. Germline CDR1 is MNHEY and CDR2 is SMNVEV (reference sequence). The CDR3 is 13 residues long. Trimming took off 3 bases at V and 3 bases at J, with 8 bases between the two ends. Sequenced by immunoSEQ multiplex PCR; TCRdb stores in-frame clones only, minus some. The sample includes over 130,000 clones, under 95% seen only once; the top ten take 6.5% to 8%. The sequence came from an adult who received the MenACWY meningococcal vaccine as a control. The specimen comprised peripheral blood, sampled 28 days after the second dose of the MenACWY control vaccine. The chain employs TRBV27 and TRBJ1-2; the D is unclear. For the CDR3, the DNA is TGTGCCAGCAGTTTTCTGGGAGACTATGGCTACACCTTC. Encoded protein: CASSFLGDYGYTF.